This TCR beta chain was observed in a study of blood T cell repertoires in COVID-19. Germline assignment: CDR1 SGDLS and CDR2 YYNGEE. Trimming pared 3 bases from V and 5 bases from J, leaving 17 bases between. This CDR3 has 16 amino acids. Original data processing: Amplification of reference gene primers provided the estimated nucleated cell counts. Assay used: immunoSEQ multiplex PCR; TCRdb lists only in-frame clones, some missing. V, J and clone size are taken as reported in that table, and D and trimming were inferred from the DNA itself. The sample has roughly 100,000 clones, around four fifths seen once.

The source material was peripheral blood. The sequence derives from a human donor in a cohort sampled during active COVID-19. The chain combines TRBV9 with TRBJ1-4, with D perhaps TRBD1 (6 bases). CDR3 in amino acids: CASSERGSGGNEKLFF. The CDR3 DNA sequence: TGTGCCAGCAGCGAGAGGGGGTCGGGGGGCAATGAAAAACTGTTTTTT.